The 22 T cell receptor beta chains below all came from one sample that was sequenced in a study of cytomegalovirus exposure and HLA in healthy donors. The PCR was carried out with 60 Vbeta primers and 13 Jbeta primers. Generated by immunoSEQ multiplex PCR, the TCRdb table keeps only in-frame clones and is missing some. The data show roughly 150,000 clones, roughly 80% seen once. What was sequenced was PBMCs. The receptors originated from a man aged 40-49 years in good health and CMV-seronegative.

This sequence joins TRBV6-5 and TRBJ2-3; 7 positions match TRBD1. This CDR3 spans 14 amino acids. CDR1 is MNHEY and CDR2 is SVGAGI in the germline V gene. V gave up 3 bases and J gave up 5 bases; unmatched junction bases: 5. CDR3 DNA sequence: TGTGCCAGCAGTTATATCGACAGGGTAGATACGCAGTATTTT. Its protein is CASSYIDRVDTQYF.

The genes are TRBV7-9 and TRBJ2-7; the D is unclear. Germline loops: CDR1 SEHNR, CDR2 FQNEAQ (reference sequence). The CDR3 loop spans 11 amino acids. V lost 5 bases and J 3 bases, leaving 5 bases between the germline ends. The CDR3 loop reads CASSTNYEQYF. For the CDR3, the DNA is TGTGCCAGCAGCACAAACTACGAGCAGTACTTC.

The gene calls are TRBV27 and TRBJ1-4, with 10 bases lining up with TRBD1. The J segment lost 6 bases and the V segment lost 4 bases, leaving 8 bases of the junction unmatched. Germline V gives CDR1 MNHEY, CDR2 SMNVEV (reference sequence). The length of the CDR3 is 16 residues. The CDR3 is CASSSRDRGRDEKLFF. The DNA of the CDR3 is TGTGCCAGCAGTTCCCGGGACAGGGGTCGTGATGAAAAACTGTTTTTT.

This clone was seen once. The V gene is TRBV7-2, the J gene TRBJ2-5; the D gene is possibly TRBD2 (7 bases). Germline V gives CDR1 SGHTA, CDR2 FQGNSA. Trimming cost V 1 base and J 4 bases, with 10 bases left between them. The CDR3 length is 14 residues. In DNA, the CDR3 is TGTGCCAGCAGCTTAGTGGGGGGGGCAGAGACCCAGTACTTC. It is translated as CASSLVGGAETQYF.

This chain joins TRBV7-2 and TRBJ2-7; a weak D match, TRBD2 (6 bases). Germline V gives CDR1 SGHTA, CDR2 FQGNSA. Trimming removed 8 bases at V and 6 bases at J, with 17 bases between. CDR3 length: 13 amino acids. Here the CDR3 DNA reads TGTGCCAGCTCCCTTTGGGAGGCTGGCGAGCAGTACTTC. This codes for CASSLWEAGEQYF.

J is TRBJ2-5 and V is TRBV28; 8 bases align to TRBD2. The CDR3 spans 17 residues. Germline V gives CDR1 MDHEN, CDR2 SYDVKM. The junction had 14 bases not matched to a gene; V was cut back by 1 base and J by 7 bases. CDR3 sequence: CASSLLGGSGAWGTQYF. CDR3 DNA sequence: TGTGCCAGCAGTTTATTAGGAGGTAGCGGGGCCTGGGGGACCCAGTACTTC.

The chain joins TRBV5-6 to TRBJ2-7; 7 bases are shared with TRBD1. Germline values: CDR1 SGHDT, CDR2 YYEEEE. V lost 4 bases and J lost 4; bases outside the gene matches: 14. The CDR3 has 16 amino acids. The CDR3: CASSEGGGQLRYEQYF. For the CDR3, the DNA is TGTGCCAGCAGCGAGGGTGGGGGACAGCTTCGGTACGAGCAGTACTTC.

By its share, this clone is medium-sized. The CDR3 loop reads CASSDRAGSTDTQYF. CDR3 nucleotide sequence: TGTGCCAGCAGTGACAGGGCGGGTAGCACAGATACGCAGTATTTT. The chain combines TRBV6-4 with TRBJ2-3, with D perhaps matching TRBD2 (5 bases). V was trimmed by 2 bases and J by 0 bases, leaving 9 bases between them. This CDR3 has 15 amino acids. Germline assignment: CDR1 MRHNA and CDR2 SNTAGT.

This chain connects TRBV2 to TRBJ1-1; TRBD1 might be the D (5 bases). This CDR3 comprises 14 residues. The V end was cut by 4 bases, the J end by 1 base, with 10 bases between. The V gene's germline CDR1 is SNHLY and CDR2 FYNNEI. CDR3 residues: CASSVETENTEAFF. CDR3 in DNA: TGTGCCAGCAGTGTGGAGACAGAGAACACTGAAGCTTTCTTT.

V is TRBV18 and J is TRBJ1-2, with D maybe TRBD1 (5 bases). The germline V gene has CDR1 KGHSH and CDR2 LQKENI. V was shortened by 3 bases and J by 0 bases, with 8 bases between the two germline ends. The CDR3 sequence is 14 residues long. CDR3 sequence: CASSPDRSNYGYTF. For the CDR3, the DNA is TGTGCCAGCTCACCTGACAGATCTAACTATGGCTACACCTTC.

This rearrangement joins TRBV7-3 to TRBJ2-2; 10 bases agree with TRBD2. This CDR3 comprises 17 residues. With V trimmed by 3 bases and J by 1 base, 5 bases remained unmatched. Germline loops: CDR1 SGHTA, CDR2 FQGTGA. The CDR3 region is CASSFQRGGRNTGELFF. The CDR3 DNA reads TGTGCCAGCAGCTTCCAGCGGGGGGGCCGGAACACCGGGGAGCTGTTTTTT.

The V gene is TRBV4-2, the J gene TRBJ2-7, with 9 bases aligning to TRBD1. V was clipped by 2 bases and J by 3 bases; unmatched bases: 8. The germline V gene has CDR1 LGHNA and CDR2 YNFKEQ. This CDR3 is 16 amino acids long. The CDR3 sequence is CASSQSRTGADYEQYF. CDR3 coding DNA: TGTGCCAGCAGCCAAAGCCGGACAGGGGCTGACTACGAGCAGTACTTC.

The CDR3 nucleotides are TGTGCCAGCAGCGCAACCGGGGTCGGGGAGCTGTTTTTT. Protein product: CASSATGVGELFF. V and J are TRBV9 and TRBJ2-2; D possibly corresponds to TRBD2 (5 bases). Germline V gene sequence: CDR1 SGDLS, CDR2 YYNGEE. Trimming removed 3 bases from V and 7 bases from J, with 10 bases in between. This CDR3 contains 13 residues.

This clone was seen only once. A junction boundary mismatches the germline segment, possibly from a read error. The chain uses TRBV2 and TRBJ1-2; tentative D call: TRBD1 (5 bases). CDR3 size: 14 residues. Germline lookup yields CDR1 SNHLY and CDR2 FYNNEI. CDR3 in amino acids: CASGETGSHYGYTF. CDR3 sequence (DNA): TGTGCCAGCGGTGAAACAGGCTCTCACTATGGCTACACCTTC.

J is TRBJ1-2 and V is TRBV7-9, with TRBD1 matching 8 bases. The CDR3 consists of 13 residues. The germline CDR1 and CDR2 sequences are SEHNR and FQNEAQ (reference sequence). Trimming at V came to 1 base and at J to 8 bases, leaving 3 bases not matched to a gene. CDR3 coding DNA: TGTGCCAGCAGCTTAGGGCGGGACAGGGGCTACACCTTC. It encodes CASSLGRDRGYTF. Full variable domain (rest looked up from reference TRBV7-9 and TRBJ1-2): DTGVSQNPRHKITKRGQNVTFRCDPISEHNRLYWYRQTLGQGPEFLTYFQNEAQLEKSRLLSDRFSAERPKGSFSTLEIQRTEQGDSAMYLCASSLGRDRGYTFGSGTRLTVV.

V and J are TRBV7-2 and TRBJ2-5; TRBD1 aligns across 7 bases. The CDR3 has 13 residues. The J segment lost 8 bases and the V segment lost 5 bases, leaving 8 bases of the junction unmatched. Germline V gives CDR1 SGHTA, CDR2 FQGNSA. CDR3 sequence: CASSTRDSPTQYF. The DNA for the CDR3 is TGTGCCAGCAGCACACGGGACAGCCCTACCCAGTACTTC.

The chain uses TRBV7-8 and TRBJ2-1; D uncertain. V lost 5 bases and J lost 0, with 14 bases in between. There are 16 residues in the CDR3. Germline assignment: CDR1 SGHVS and CDR2 FQNEAQ. CDR3 DNA: TGTGCCAGCAGCCCCGATCGCGGAAACTCCTACAATGAGCAGTTCTTC. Encoded protein: CASSPDRGNSYNEQFF.

This clone was counted a few times. This chain joins TRBV9 and TRBJ1-2; a possible D gene is TRBD1 (6 bases). Germline V gene data show CDR1 as SGDLS and CDR2 as YYNGEE. V was shortened by 3 bases and J by 2 bases, with 11 bases between the two germline ends. The CDR3 is 14 residues long. The CDR3 region is CASSAHTGNYGYTF. Here the CDR3 DNA reads TGTGCCAGCAGCGCCCATACAGGGAACTATGGCTACACCTTC.

The gene calls are TRBV6-1 and TRBJ1-6, with D possibly being TRBD1 (5 bases). CDR3 length: 15 residues. Germline V gives CDR1 MNHNS, CDR2 SASEGT. V lost 6 bases and J lost 8, with 17 bases in between. CDR3 nucleotide sequence: TGTGCCAGCAGCGCCGGGGGGGTAGGCGATTCACCCCTCCACTTT. It yields the protein CASSAGGVGDSPLHF.

The rearrangement joins TRBV19 to TRBJ2-5; TRBD1 matches 9 bases. Germline values: CDR1 LNHDA, CDR2 SQIVND (reference sequence). This CDR3 has 15 amino acids. The V and J ends lost 7 bases and 5 bases, in that order; junction bases with no gene match: 11. CDR3 sequence: CASKGINRGLETQYF. CDR3 coding DNA: TGTGCCAGTAAAGGGATCAACAGGGGGCTGGAGACCCAGTACTTC.

V is TRBV4-3 and J is TRBJ2-7, with D possibly being TRBD2 (5 bases). This CDR3 contains 17 residues. Germline CDR1 is LGHNA and CDR2 is YSLEER. The V end lost 1 base, the J end lost 3 bases, and 19 bases lay between the germline ends. CDR3: CASSQVRRVSGYYEQYF. The CDR3 coding sequence is TGCGCCAGCAGCCAAGTTAGGCGGGTGAGCGGCTACTACGAGCAGTACTTC.

Concerning this clone: One junction end disagrees with the germline gene, perhaps due to a read error. The gene calls are TRBV19 and TRBJ1-1; D may be TRBD1 (6 bases). Germline CDR1 and CDR2: LNHDA and SQIVND (reference sequence). This CDR3 contains 11 residues. CDR3 sequence: CASGPVTGTTF. The CDR3 nucleotides are TGTGCCAGTGGCCCGGTGACCGGGACAACCTTT. Full variable domain (outside the CDR3, taken from reference TRBV19 and TRBJ1-1): DGGITQSPKYLFRKEGQNVTLSCEQNLNHDAMYWYRQDPGQGLRLIYYSQIVNDFQKGDIAEGYSVSREKKESFPLTVTSAQKNPTAFYLCASGPVTGTTFGQGTRLTVV.